The TCR beta chain described here comes from a study of Graves' ophthalmopathy and Graves' hyperthyroidism (dated by TCRdb to 2016 to 2019). Regarding the study in general: Peripheral blood was collected at initial diagnosis, prior to any treatment. To tell Graves' ophthalmopathy apart from Graves' hyperthyroidism, and to predict which patients would progress to ophthalmopathy, the study relied on TCR beta repertoire signatures. In total, 135 blood samples were TCR-sequenced: fewer than 50 ophthalmopathy, approximately 75 hyperthyroidism and around 17 hyperthyroidism-to-ophthalmopathy patients. To explore V-J signatures distinguishing ophthalmopathy from hyperthyroidism, a discovery set of under 110 patients (fewer than 45 ophthalmopathy, 55 to 60 stable hyperthyroidism) was enrolled. An independent validation cohort was composed of about 20 hyperthyroidism patients and 17 patients who later progressed from hyperthyroidism to ophthalmopathy. In about six hyperthyroidism patients, the T-cell repertoires found in thyroid tissue were compared with those found in blood. Following sample collection, hyperthyroidism patients were given methimazole at a starting dose of 30 mg daily, and ophthalmopathy patients were given high-dose intravenous methylprednisolone. For training and testing, the roughly 100 patients in the discovery cohort were randomly divided in a 7:3 ratio.

From its cysteine to its phenylalanine, the CDR3 spans 15 amino acids. CDR3 DNA is the only sequence kept; it has 45 bases, read in frame from the first base. V is trimmed back by 5 bases and J by 3 bases, and the junction contains 5 bases that no gene match accounts for. CDR1 and CDR2 are read off the germline V gene as SGHVS and FQNEAQ. This clonotype was seen ten or more times. Its target antigen remains unknown. No clone much larger than this one lies a single base away; base qualities are absent. For repertoire sequencing, the TCR beta CDR3 regions were amplified from RNA transcripts. A first-round RT-PCR used HTBI primers with the Qiagen OneStep RT-PCR kit, followed by a second-round multiplex PCR, size selection and purification. Sequencing of the libraries was carried out on an Illumina HiSeq2000 in paired-end mode with 100 bp reads. The original methods were these. SOAPnuke was used to process the reads, removing any read that contained adapters or uncalled bases, had a mean Phred below 15, or lacked an exact match to the constant primer or identifier. COPE v1.2.5 was used to merge high-quality paired reads. Unique nucleotide sequences were defined as clonotypes and aligned to IMGT TRB V, D and J references using MiTCR v1.1. Only V-J combinations with frequency above 0.0001 were analysed, covering over 99% of repertoires. For each V-J combination, a TCR clonal expansion and chaos score was defined as F50 clonal expansion divided by the chaos observed in the TCRdist matrix. Welch's t-statistics and random forest were used to reduce the features to approximately 13 V-J combinations, which were then used as input to a naive Bayes classifier. The Morisita-Horn index was used to measure how similar the thyroid and blood repertoires were. TCRdb handled the public reads itself, with Q25 trimming in fastp and clone calling in MiXCR, and kept productive beta chains. Rows with one shared CDR3 protein collapse into an entry with the most common genes and DNA. The authors' filters were not applied to this entry. The sample data list some 400,000 distinct CDR3 sequences, and about a sixth of these were observed just once. The top ten constitute around 1.4% of the sample.

Ophthalmopathy patients had moderately to severely active disease, Clinical Activity Score of at least 3, NOSPECS grade of at least 4, and disease duration under 3 months. Patients were excluded if they had other autoimmune diseases, uncontrolled infections, pregnancy or lactation. Clinical symptoms, serum thyroxine, TRAb, thyroid ultrasound and orbital computed tomography formed the basis of the diagnosis. Using Ficoll-Paque density gradient centrifugation, PBMCs were isolated from 8.5 to 10 ml of fresh peripheral blood. Total RNA was extracted with Trizol reagent and quality-checked on an Agilent 2100 Bioanalyzer. The paper's findings and limits, for the study overall: Ophthalmopathy was separated from stable hyperthyroidism by the 13-signature model with 85% to 90% sensitivity and roughly 82% specificity in cross-validation and with 80%/75% in the test set. In validation, the model predicted ophthalmopathy progression with over 60% sensitivity and roughly 78% specificity; about a dozen predicted patients were CT-confirmed with GO in a median of around 6 months. Most expanded thyroid clonotypes with frequency above 0.001 were also detected in blood, suggesting blood repertoires may reflect the thyroid immune response. No statistical method was used to set the sample size in advance, and the investigators knew which group each participant was assigned to.

Sequenced sample: peripheral blood. Here the chain combines TRBV7-8 and TRBJ1-5; 9 nucleotides in the junction match TRBD1. This TCR was sampled from a woman aged 18-35 years with Graves' ophthalmopathy. Donor details come from another sample of the same person, matched by shared clones. The base sequence is TGTGCCAGCAGCCAAACAGGGGGCCCCAATCAGCCCCAGCATTTT. Its translation is CASSQTGGPNQPQHF.